This TCR beta chain was captured in a study of early T cells in non-severe SARS-CoV-2 infection. Study-level background: With bulk RNA from unsorted whole blood as input, sequencing yielded unpaired chains.

In regard to this clonotype: The target antigen is unknown.

Whole-study findings and limits: Sequences matched to VDJdb favored anti-spike CD8 responses, while private and CD4 specificities were missed.

Germline loops: CDR1 SNHLY, CDR2 FYNNEI. The V end lost 5 bases, the J end lost 6 bases, and 8 bases lay between the germline ends. CDR3 length: 12 amino acids. Unique molecular identifiers were attached to individual cDNA molecules. TCRdb fed the 5' RACE reads into MiXCR, producing one record per CDR3 protein. The sample records about 66,000 distinct CDR3 sequences, approximately 10% being singletons. This chain connects TRBV2 to TRBJ2-1; D gene unclear. The sequencing sample was made of whole blood. The sequence derives from an adult who was a healthcare worker with PCR-confirmed SARS-CoV-2 infection or an uninfected control (not recorded which). The CDR3 bases are TGTGCCAGCAGTACAAGGGCCAATGAGCAGTTCTTC. This sequence encodes CASSTRANEQFF.